This note documents a single T cell receptor (beta chain) sequence. Its antigen is still unknown. The assay was immunoSEQ multiplex PCR, and TCRdb's table has in-frame clones only and misses some. The sample lists about 64,000 clones, roughly 90% seen once, with approximately 1.5% in the top ten. The data stem from a study of cytomegalovirus exposure and HLA in healthy donors. Notes on the study in general: TCR sequences were mostly rare, though some public TCRs occurred in many donors. In vitro checks showed that a few CMV-associated chains really do target CMV antigens.

CDR1 is SGHTA, CDR2 FQGTGA, per germline. V lost 2 bases, J lost 3 bases, and 12 bases stayed unmatched. The CDR3 is 18 residues long. V gene TRBV7-3 combines with J gene TRBJ2-3; 9 positions match TRBD1. This clonotype was sampled from a woman aged 18-29 years in good health and CMV-seronegative. Material for sequencing was PBMCs. CDR3 protein: CASSLEKGQGGLTDTQYF. The CDR3 DNA sequence: TGTGCCAGCAGCTTAGAAAAGGGACAGGGCGGGTTGACAGATACGCAGTATTTT.